The clone carrying this T cell receptor (beta chain) was observed a few times. Its antigen is undetermined. The sample originates from a study of Tregs in tolerant kidney transplant recipients. The overall study: Recipients received nonmyeloablative bone marrow transplants from related graft donors, with transient mixed chimerism.

Assay: immunoSEQ multiplex PCR; the TCRdb copy retains only in-frame clones and omits some. Altogether 98,000 or so clones are present, 90% being singletons, with the ten largest covering approximately 0.34%. Study results and limitations: This study did not directly address biological reproducibility. Validation in larger populations is needed because few patients were studied.

The CDR3 is made up of 13 amino acids. In germline, CDR1 is SGHAT, CDR2 FQNNGV. V dropped 2 bases and J dropped 4 bases, with 6 bases sitting between them. Thawed PBMCs were FACS-sorted into unstimulated CD4+CD25+CD127- regulatory T cells, CD4+CD25- non-regulatory cells, CD4 and CD8 cells. This receptor was identified in a human donor who received a combined kidney and bone marrow transplant. V usage is TRBV11-2 and J usage is TRBJ1-3; D gene unclear. Sequences were derived from CD4+ T cells from blood, sampled before the transplant. CDR3 protein: CASSLNNGNTIYF. The CDR3 coding sequence is TGTGCCAGCAGCTTAAACAACGGAAACACCATATATTTT.